The next 15 T cell receptor beta chains were all read from a single sample in a study of tumor-infiltrating lymphocytes in oesophageal squamous cell carcinoma. One entry per CDR3 protein, called by TCRdb with MiXCR from the PCR reads. The sample consists of 12,000 or so distinct CDR3 sequences, 50% to 60% of them appearing once. The sequencing sample was made of esophageal tumor tissue. The receptors shown here come from a female donor with esophageal squamous cell carcinoma.

Here the CDR3 DNA reads TGTGCCAGCAGCCCGGGGACTAGCTTCAACGAGCAGTACTTC. Translated, it gives CASSPGTSFNEQYF. The rearrangement uses TRBV7-2 and TRBJ2-3; 9 bases agree with TRBD2. Gene TRBJ2-7 matches the end of the DNA better, so the J call may be wrong. CDR1 is SGHTA and CDR2 is FQGNSA in the germline V gene. The CDR3 contains 14 residues.

A remark on this clonotype: A much larger clone lies a single base off, so this may be a read error. The genes are TRBV7-4 and TRBJ2-1, with no clear D. The ends were cut back, 5 bases at V and 10 bases at J, with 15 bases in the middle. Germline values: CDR1 SGHVT, CDR2 SQSDAQ. CDR3 length: 13 residues. The CDR3 DNA reads TGTGCCAGCAGCCCGCTGAACTCCTACGAGCAGTTCTTC. Translating gives CASSPLNSYEQFF.

This clonotype showed up many times. The chain recombines TRBV5-4 with TRBJ2-1; D not resolved. Germline V gene lookup returns CDR1 SGHNT and CDR2 YYREEE (reference sequence). This CDR3 comprises 14 residues. V was clipped by 0 bases and J by 1 base, with 5 bases between them. The CDR3 is CASSLARSYNEQFF. In DNA, the CDR3 is TGTGCCAGCAGCTTGGCCCGGTCCTACAATGAGCAGTTCTTC.

There are many counts of this clonotype. The chain combines TRBV5-6 with TRBJ2-2; possibly TRBD2 for D (5 bases). The CDR3 runs to 16 residues. Germline values: CDR1 SGHDT, CDR2 YYEEEE. V shed 3 bases and J shed 3 bases, with 15 bases lying between them. The CDR3 region has the DNA TGTGCCAGCAGCTCACTAACCGGGAAGTACACCGGGGAGCTGTTTTTT. Translation gives CASSSLTGKYTGELFF. The full variable domain, its missing parts supplied by reference TRBV5-6 and TRBJ2-2, is DAGVTQSPTHLIKTRGQQVTLRCSPKSGHDTVSWYQQALGQGPQFIFQYYEEEERQRGNFPDRFSGHQFPNYSSELNVNALLLGDSALYLCASSSLTGKYTGELFFGEGSRLTVL.

CDR3 region: CASSWASMYNEQFF. CDR3 nucleotides: TGTGCCAGCAGTTGGGCTAGCATGTACAATGAGCAGTTCTTC. The chain recombines TRBV12-3 or TRBV12-4 with TRBJ2-1, with a weak D call TRBD2 (5 bases). This CDR3 has 14 residues. V dropped 4 bases and J dropped 4 bases, with 11 bases sitting between them.

The genes are TRBV7-2 and TRBJ2-5; D possibly corresponds to TRBD2 (5 bases). Judging by the DNA end, TRBJ2-7 fits better; the J call may be wrong. This CDR3 spans 14 amino acids. Germline V CDR1 and CDR2: SGHTA, FQGNSA. The CDR3 loop reads CASSFDRDSYEQYF. The CDR3 DNA is TGTGCCAGCAGCTTCGACCGGGACTCCTACGAGCAGTACTTC.

This chain links TRBV7-4 with TRBJ2-7; D is unresolved. The germline V gene has CDR1 SGHVT and CDR2 SQSDAQ. The CDR3 loop spans 13 amino acids. V shed 5 bases and J shed 5 bases, with 13 bases lying between them. The CDR3 region is CASSPGGVHEQYF. The DNA for the CDR3 is TGTGCCAGCAGCCCCGGTGGGGTCCACGAGCAGTACTTC.

V gene TRBV7-3 combines with J gene TRBJ2-3; either TRBD1 or TRBD2 may supply D (6 bases each). Matching the DNA end better, TRBJ2-5 makes the J call doubtful. The CDR3 loop spans 16 amino acids. Looked up from germline, CDR1 is SGHTA and CDR2 is FQGTGA. CDR3 sequence reads: CASSPLGGSAEGTQYF. CDR3 nucleotide sequence: TGTGCCAGCAGCCCTCTAGGGGGGAGTGCGGAGGGGACCCAGTACTTC.

This clonotype was observed a handful of times. The chain has TRBV12-3 or TRBV12-4 and TRBJ2-1; D possibly corresponds to TRBD2 (5 bases). The V end was cut by 5 bases, the J end by 5 bases, with 19 bases between. This CDR3 contains 16 residues. The CDR3 nucleotides are TGTGCCAGCAGTCGACTTACAGCCCTCGGGAACAATGAGCAGTTCTTC. Its protein is CASSRLTALGNNEQFF.

This chain joins TRBV12-3 or TRBV12-4 and TRBJ2-5; D not certain. With the DNA end fitting TRBJ2-1 better, the J assignment may be wrong. This CDR3 is 15 amino acids long. CDR3 coding DNA: TGTGCCAGCAGTTTCGGTGACGGCACCTACAATGAGCAGTTCTTC. It yields the protein CASSFGDGTYNEQFF.

This sequence joins TRBV5-1 and TRBJ1-2, with D unresolved. Trimming pared 4 bases from V and 4 bases from J, leaving 14 bases between. The CDR3 contains 14 residues. Germline CDR1 SGHRS, CDR2 YFSETQ. This CDR3 is CASSTEGRSYGYTF. CDR3 bases: TGCGCCAGCAGCACGGAGGGTAGGAGCTATGGCTACACCTTC.

The chain couples TRBV7-6 to TRBJ2-1; 7 nucleotides match TRBD1. J was trimmed by 6 bases and V by 1 base; bases with no gene match: 0. Germline loops: CDR1 SGHVS, CDR2 FNYEAQ. The CDR3 sequence is 13 residues long. As DNA, the CDR3 is TGTGCCAGCAGCTTAGGGGACAGCAATGAGCAGTTCTTC. This sequence encodes CASSLGDSNEQFF.

The chain combines TRBV18 with TRBJ2-5; TRBD2 matches at 7 bases. The J call may be incorrect, as the DNA end agrees better with TRBJ2-7. In germline, CDR1 is KGHSH, CDR2 LQKENI. The CDR3 extends over 13 amino acids. The CDR3 protein is CASSPGLGHEQYF. The CDR3 nucleotides are TGTGCCAGCTCACCAGGACTAGGCCACGAGCAGTACTTC.

The V and J genes are TRBV6-4 and TRBJ2-5; 7 nucleotides match TRBD1. The DNA end is a closer match to TRBJ2-1, so the J assignment may be wrong. This CDR3 region has 15 residues. Germline-derived CDR1 and CDR2 are MRHNA and SNTAGT. CDR3 sequence reads: CASSLSQGSVNEQFF. CDR3 in DNA: TGTGCCAGCAGCCTCTCACAGGGGTCGGTCAATGAGCAGTTCTTC.

The sample holds many counts of this clonotype. A much bigger clone sits one base away, suggesting this may be a read error. The chain recombines TRBV27 with TRBJ2-5, with D maybe TRBD2 (5 bases). The CDR3 totals 12 residues. Trimming removed 5 bases at V and 11 bases at J, with 15 bases between. From germline, CDR1 is MNHEY and CDR2 SMNVEV (reference sequence). CDR3 coding DNA: TGTGCCAGCAGTGGGGAGAGCAATGAGCAGTACTTC. It is translated as CASSGESNEQYF.